Below, 24 T cell receptor beta chains from the same sample are listed, as sequenced in a study of blood T cell repertoires in COVID-19. This table comes from immunoSEQ multiplex PCR, and its TCRdb copy is limited to in-frame clones, with some not included. Among 35,000 to 45,000 clones, over 65% were seen once, and the ten largest hold 1.5% to 2.5%. The material sequenced was peripheral blood. The receptor set was obtained from a man in his sixties with active COVID-19.

This clone appeared once. The chain has TRBV12-3 or TRBV12-4 and TRBJ1-1; D remains ambiguous. The CDR3 extends over 13 amino acids. The ends were cut back, 7 bases at V and 6 bases at J, with 15 bases in the middle. The CDR3 region has the DNA TGTGCCAGCACCGTTGACACTAGTGCTGAAGCTTTCTTT. Its protein product is CASTVDTSAEAFF.

The gene calls are TRBV5-1 and TRBJ2-5; weak D call: TRBD1 (6 bases). V gave up 2 bases and J gave up 4 bases, with 12 bases separating them. The CDR3 has 14 residues. Germline CDR1 and CDR2: SGHRS and YFSETQ. The CDR3 nucleotides are TGCGCCAGCAGCTTTAACGGCAGGGGAGAGACCCAGTACTTC. This sequence encodes CASSFNGRGETQYF. Based on the CDR3 plus reference TRBV5-1 and TRBJ2-5, the full variable domain is KAGVTQTPRYLIKTRGQQVTLSCSPISGHRSVSWYQQTPGQGLQFLFEYFSETQRNKGNFPGRFSGRQFSNSRSEMNVSTLELGDSALYLCASSFNGRGETQYFGPGTRLLVL.

This sequence joins TRBV5-4 and TRBJ2-5; 9 nucleotides match TRBD2. The junction had 6 bases not matched to a gene; V was cut back by 2 bases and J by 4 bases. CDR1 is SGHNT and CDR2 is YYREEE in the germline V gene (reference sequence). The CDR3 loop spans 15 amino acids. CDR3 region: CASSFSSGIGETQYF. CDR3 bases: TGTGCCAGCAGCTTTTCTAGCGGGATTGGAGAGACCCAGTACTTC.

The chain recombines TRBV6-6 with TRBJ2-7; TRBD1 matches 8 bases. This CDR3 is built from 13 residues. Germline V gene data show CDR1 as MNHNY and CDR2 as SVGAGI (reference sequence). The V segment lost 2 bases and the J segment 7 bases; nucleotides outside the gene matches: 4. The DNA of the CDR3 is TGTGCCAGCAGTTACCGACAGGGGAGGGAGCAGTACTTC. Translated, it gives CASSYRQGREQYF.

This clone was found once. This sequence joins TRBV5-1 and TRBJ1-5; D might be TRBD1 (5 bases). Trimming removed 0 bases from V and 5 bases from J, with 12 bases in between. The germline V gene has CDR1 SGHRS and CDR2 YFSETQ. The CDR3 runs 15 residues. The CDR3 loop is CASSLDGAGHQPQHF. The CDR3 nucleotides are TGCGCCAGCAGCTTGGATGGGGCAGGGCATCAGCCCCAGCATTTT. Full variable domain (outside the CDR3, taken from reference TRBV5-1 and TRBJ1-5): KAGVTQTPRYLIKTRGQQVTLSCSPISGHRSVSWYQQTPGQGLQFLFEYFSETQRNKGNFPGRFSGRQFSNSRSEMNVSTLELGDSALYLCASSLDGAGHQPQHFGDGTRLSIL.

Written as DNA, the CDR3 is TGTGCCAGCAGCTTAGACCGGAACTATGGCTACACCTTC. Translating gives CASSLDRNYGYTF. The J gene is TRBJ1-2, the V gene TRBV9; no reliable D call. From germline, CDR1 is SGDLS and CDR2 YYNGEE. The CDR3 sequence is 13 residues long. V was shortened by 4 bases and J by 2 bases, with 9 bases between the two germline ends.

The rearrangement links TRBV4-1 to TRBJ2-7, with TRBD1 matching 10 bases. The CDR3 contains 15 residues. CDR1 is MGHRA, CDR2 YSYEKL, per germline. V shed 2 bases and J 4 bases; nucleotides not matched to a gene: 5. CDR3 nucleotide sequence: TGCGCCAGCAGCCAACAGGACAGGGGGAATTACGAGCAGTACTTC. This gives the protein CASSQQDRGNYEQYF.

This chain links TRBV30 with TRBJ1-6; D not resolved. Germline V CDR1 and CDR2: GTSNPN, SVGIG (reference sequence). The CDR3 has 14 amino acids. V lost 0 bases and J lost 14, with 17 bases in between. The CDR3 DNA reads as TGTGCCTGGAGTGTGTCGCTCCCCCAGGATTCCCTCCACTTT. Encoded protein: CAWSVSLPQDSLHF.

The V call is TRBV5-8, the J call TRBJ1-4; the D gene is possibly TRBD1 (6 bases). This CDR3 region has 12 residues. The V end was cut by 3 bases, the J end by 9 bases, with 9 bases between. The germline V gene has CDR1 SGHTS and CDR2 YDEGEE. CDR3 protein: CASSSTGKKLFF. CDR3 sequence (DNA): TGTGCCAGCAGCTCTACAGGGAAAAAACTGTTTTTT.

CDR3 DNA: TGTGCCTGGAGTTCAGCAGGGTTGAACACTGAAGCTTTCTTT. It specifies CAWSSAGLNTEAFF. V and J are TRBV30 and TRBJ1-1; tentative D call: TRBD1 (5 bases). Trimming pared 2 bases from V and 0 bases from J, leaving 10 bases between. CDR1 GTSNPN and CDR2 SVGIG come from the germline V gene (reference sequence). The CDR3 is made up of 14 amino acids.

This clone was seen a handful of times. The chain has TRBV10-3 and TRBJ2-1; tentatively, D is TRBD2 (6 bases). Trimming shortened V by 4 bases and J by 10 bases, and 11 bases separated the two germline ends. Germline values: CDR1 ENHRY, CDR2 SYGVKD. The CDR3 has 12 amino acids. CDR3 sequence reads: CAISVGGIEQFF. CDR3 bases: TGTGCCATCAGTGTAGGAGGGATCGAGCAGTTCTTC.

This sequence joins TRBV19 and TRBJ2-1, with TRBD2 as a possible D gene (5 bases). The CDR3 covers 13 residues. CDR1 and CDR2 from the germline V gene are LNHDA and SQIVND (reference sequence). The germline V and J ends were trimmed by 7 bases and 8 bases, with 15 bases remaining between them. The CDR3, as DNA: TGTGCCAGTATTGGACTCCTTCGGGATGAGCAGTTCTTC. Translating it yields CASIGLLRDEQFF.

The chain links TRBV4-2 to TRBJ2-3, with 10 bases aligning to TRBD2. The CDR3 consists of 18 residues. The germline CDR1 and CDR2 sequences are LGHNA and YNFKEQ. V lost 4 bases to trimming and J lost 2 bases; unmatched junction nucleotides: 12. This CDR3 is CASSPSSGGARNTDTQYF. The CDR3 nucleotides are TGTGCCAGCAGCCCCTCGAGCGGGGGGGCTCGGAACACAGATACGCAGTATTTT.

V gene TRBV6-2 or TRBV6-3 combines with J gene TRBJ2-1, with 8 bases matching TRBD1. This CDR3 region has 20 residues. Germline lookup yields CDR1 MNHEY and CDR2 SVGEGT. The V segment lost 5 bases and the J segment 7 bases; nucleotides outside the gene matches: 25. CDR3 DNA sequence: TGTGCCAGCAGTAGTCGGGGGTCAGGGGGCGCCCGGAGGATGCGAAATGAGCAGTTCTTC. The encoded protein is CASSSRGSGGARRMRNEQFF.

The rearrangement joins TRBV20-1 to TRBJ1-2, with unresolved D. The CDR3 is made up of 11 amino acids. Trimming cost V 0 bases and J 7 bases, with 6 bases left between them. Germline loops: CDR1 DFQATT, CDR2 SNEGSKA (reference sequence). The CDR3 region has the DNA TGCAGTGCTAGAGAGGGCTCTGGCTACACCTTC. It is translated as CSAREGSGYTF.

This clone was picked up a small number of times. The chain uses TRBV30 and TRBJ1-2; no clear D. The CDR3 has 13 amino acids. Trimming took 0 bases from V and 7 from J, leaving 12 bases between them. Germline CDR1 is GTSNPN and CDR2 is SVGIG (reference sequence). The CDR3 sequence: CAWSVRTLGGYTF. The CDR3 DNA follows: TGTGCCTGGAGTGTACGTACCCTCGGTGGCTACACCTTC.

The chain has TRBV5-1 and TRBJ1-2, with 7 positions matching TRBD1. CDR3 length equals 13 residues. Trimming at V came to 2 bases and at J to 7 bases, leaving 5 bases not matched to a gene. Germline lookup yields CDR1 SGHRS and CDR2 YFSETQ. The CDR3 nucleotides read TGCGCCAGCAGCTTTGACAGGGTGGCTGGCTACACCTTC. Translation: CASSFDRVAGYTF.

This chain uses TRBV14 with TRBJ2-1; tentatively, D is TRBD2 (6 bases). CDR3 length: 15 residues. The germline V and J ends were trimmed by 1 base and 7 bases, with 14 bases remaining between them. Germline V gives CDR1 SGHDN, CDR2 FVKESK. The CDR3 DNA sequence: TGTGCCAGCAGCCAAGGAGGCGGGATGCTGAATGAGCAGTTCTTC. Translating gives CASSQGGGMLNEQFF.

This sequence joins TRBV6-1 and TRBJ2-3; 8 bases agree with TRBD1. Losses at the gene ends were 3 bases for V and 2 bases for J; bases not matched to a gene: 1. In germline, CDR1 is MNHNS, CDR2 SASEGT. The CDR3 covers 14 residues. CDR3 in DNA: TGTGCCAGCAGTGAGGACAGGGACACAGATACGCAGTATTTT. Encoded protein: CASSEDRDTDTQYF.

This clone was seen a single time. The chain uses TRBV19 and TRBJ2-3; TRBD2 matches at 9 bases. Germline CDR1 LNHDA, CDR2 SQIVND (reference sequence). This CDR3 has 16 residues. Trimming removed 3 bases from V and 5 bases from J; junction bases left unmatched: 9. The CDR3 loop reads CASSIGAGGPIDTQYF. CDR3 nucleotides: TGTGCCAGTAGTATCGGGGCGGGAGGGCCAATAGATACGCAGTATTTT. The entire variable domain, with the rest obtained from reference TRBV19 and TRBJ2-3, is as follows: DGGITQSPKYLFRKEGQNVTLSCEQNLNHDAMYWYRQDPGQGLRLIYYSQIVNDFQKGDIAEGYSVSREKKESFPLTVTSAQKNPTAFYLCASSIGAGGPIDTQYFGPGTRLTVL.

This clone was picked up a small number of times. This chain uses TRBV6-4 with TRBJ2-3, with 11 bases that match TRBD1. Germline CDR1 MRHNA, CDR2 SNTAGT. V was clipped by 4 bases and J by 4 bases; unmatched bases: 1. The CDR3 sequence is 14 residues long. The CDR3 reads CASSGTGGADTQYF. CDR3 DNA: TGTGCCAGCAGTGGGACAGGGGGCGCAGATACGCAGTATTTT.

V gene TRBV5-1 combines with J gene TRBJ1-3, with 7 bases that match TRBD1. This CDR3 contains 15 residues. From germline, CDR1 is SGHRS and CDR2 YFSETQ. V lost 1 base to trimming and J lost 4 bases; unmatched junction nucleotides: 5. The CDR3 loop reads CASSLNTGEGNTIYF. Here the CDR3 DNA reads TGCGCCAGCAGCTTGAACACAGGGGAAGGAAACACCATATATTTT.

The chain is built from TRBV9 and TRBJ2-5, with D maybe TRBD1 (6 bases). Germline V gives CDR1 SGDLS, CDR2 YYNGEE. Between the trimmed V and J ends, which lost 4 bases and 0 bases, there was a span of 13 bases. CDR3 size: 15 residues. The CDR3 sequence: CASSLSGTYQETQYF. CDR3 DNA: TGTGCCAGCAGCCTCTCCGGGACATACCAAGAGACCCAGTACTTC. The variable domain in full, completed from reference TRBV9 and TRBJ2-5, reads DSGVTQTPKHLITATGQRVTLRCSPRSGDLSVYWYQQSLDQGLQFLIQYYNGEERAKGNILERFSAQQFPDLHSELNLSSLELGDSALYFCASSLSGTYQETQYFGPGTRLLVL.

The CDR3 loop is CASSKGQTNKETQYF. In nucleotides, the CDR3 is TGCGCCAGCAGTAAAGGACAAACCAATAAAGAGACCCAGTACTTC. This chain connects TRBV5-1 to TRBJ2-5, with D possibly TRBD1 on 5 matching bases. This CDR3 comprises 15 residues. Germline assignment: CDR1 SGHRS and CDR2 YFSETQ. The V gene lost 5 bases and the J gene lost 3 bases, with 17 bases spanning the gap.